This entry describes one T cell receptor (beta chain). In the original processing: Researchers report that nucleated cell counts were estimated from reference gene primer amplification. Assay: immunoSEQ multiplex PCR; the TCRdb copy retains only in-frame clones and omits some. The V and J calls and the clone size are those of that table, but D and trimming were determined from the DNA. The sample contains some 42,000 clones, 85% of which appear only once. CDR3 size: 17 residues. Trimming cost V 6 bases and J 2 bases, with 21 bases left between them. Per germline, CDR1 KGHSH and CDR2 LQKENI. This record belongs to a study of blood T cell repertoires in COVID-19. Overall study: Samples representing acute and convalescent COVID-19 were sourced from the United States, Italy and Spain. Sources were T cells, B-cell-depleted T cells, or PBMCs; the material itself was cDNA or gDNA.

The TCR sequence derives from a man in his fifties or sixties with active COVID-19. Source material: peripheral blood. The chain is built from TRBV18 and TRBJ2-3; D possibly corresponds to TRBD2 (5 bases). This chain's CDR3 is CASSLNPSSGATDTQYF. The CDR3 DNA sequence: TGTGCCAGCTCGCTTAATCCCAGCAGCGGAGCCACAGATACGCAGTATTTT.